This T cell receptor (beta chain) stems from a study of control samples from healthy donors and cancer patients. TCRdb's table, derived via immunoSEQ multiplex PCR, lists solely in-frame clones and lacks some. Of approximately 74,000 clones listed, around 93% were seen once; the top ten hold about 2.7%. The CDR3 totals 14 residues. Germline CDR1 reads LNHDA; CDR2 reads SQIVND (reference sequence). Unmatched junction bases numbered 3, after V lost 7 bases and J lost 4 bases. The sample taken for sequencing was blood. The chain recombines TRBV19 with TRBJ1-5; TRBD1 agrees at 11 bases. The receptor comes from a woman aged 25 to 39 in good health. In DNA form, the CDR3 reads TGTGCCAGTACCGGGACAGGGGGTAATCAGCCCCAGCATTTT. It translates to CASTGTGGNQPQHF.